Each of the 18 T cell receptor beta chains below was sequenced from the same sample in a study of cytomegalovirus exposure and HLA in healthy donors. PCR amplification relied on 60 Vbeta primers (plus 13 Jbeta primers). The table came from immunoSEQ multiplex PCR; TCRdb's copy has only in-frame clones and leaves some out. The sample contains some 140,000 clones, around 79% of which appear only once. Sequencing was carried out using PBMCs. The receptors derive from a man aged 25-40 years in good health and CMV-seropositive.

CDR3 sequence: CASSPRGDQPQHF. The CDR3 nucleotides read TGTGCCAGCAGCCCCCGGGGGGATCAGCCCCAGCATTTT. The V and J genes are TRBV9 and TRBJ1-5; D perhaps matches TRBD1 (5 bases). Deletions cut 4 bases from V and 5 bases from J, with 10 bases between. In germline, CDR1 is SGDLS, CDR2 YYNGEE. This CDR3 is 13 amino acids long. Combining the CDR3 with reference TRBV9 and TRBJ1-5 gives the whole variable domain DSGVTQTPKHLITATGQRVTLRCSPRSGDLSVYWYQQSLDQGLQFLIQYYNGEERAKGNILERFSAQQFPDLHSELNLSSLELGDSALYFCASSPRGDQPQHFGDGTRLSIL.

This clone is a singleton in its sample. The chain has TRBV27 and TRBJ1-5; TRBD1 might be the D (5 bases). Germline loops: CDR1 MNHEY, CDR2 SMNVEV (reference sequence). The CDR3 spans 15 residues. V lost 3 bases and J lost 2, with 11 bases in between. The CDR3 is CASSLEGWGNQPQHF. DNA for the CDR3: TGTGCCAGCAGTTTGGAGGGGTGGGGCAATCAGCCCCAGCATTTT.

V usage is TRBV4-3 and J usage is TRBJ2-3, with D possibly matching TRBD2 (7 bases). Germline V gene lookup returns CDR1 LGHNA and CDR2 YSLEER. This CDR3 has 14 amino acids. V lost 1 base to trimming and J lost 6 bases, with 11 bases between them. The CDR3 DNA reads TGCGCCAGCAGCCAAGGGGGGGGCCTGGATACGCAGTATTTT. Amino acid sequence: CASSQGGGLDTQYF.

This chain connects TRBV2 to TRBJ2-2, with 11 bases aligning to TRBD1. The CDR3 length is 15 residues. V lost 6 bases and J lost 5; bases outside the gene matches: 5. Per the germline V gene, CDR1 is SNHLY and CDR2 is FYNNEI. CDR3 amino acids: CASREDRGRTGELFF. CDR3 in DNA: TGTGCCAGCAGAGAGGACAGGGGGCGGACCGGGGAGCTGTTTTTT.

This clone was found a few times. The V call is TRBV27, the J call TRBJ2-5; D remains ambiguous. The CDR3 loop spans 16 amino acids. The V end lost 2 bases, the J end lost 11 bases, and 24 bases lay between the germline ends. Germline CDR1 is MNHEY and CDR2 is SMNVEV (reference sequence). The DNA for the CDR3 is TGTGCCAGCAGTTTAAACCCCCGGCCGGGTCCGGAAGAGCAGTACTTC. Translating it yields CASSLNPRPGPEEQYF.

This chain joins TRBV27 and TRBJ2-7, with 12 bases aligning to TRBD2. The CDR3 covers 16 residues. The germline V gene has CDR1 MNHEY and CDR2 SMNVEV (reference sequence). With V trimmed by 3 bases and J by 5 bases, 8 bases remained unmatched. The CDR3 coding sequence is TGTGCCAGCAGTTTCCTATGGACTAGCGGGATTAACGAGCAGTACTTC. It codes for CASSFLWTSGINEQYF.

The CDR3 bases are TGTGCCAGCAGTTCCCTAGCGGAGCGAAACGAGCAGTACTTC. This sequence encodes CASSSLAERNEQYF. The chain couples TRBV6-5 to TRBJ2-7; TRBD2 agrees at 7 bases. Trimming cost V 4 bases and J 5 bases; bases outside gene matches: 8. The CDR3 spans 14 residues. The germline gives CDR1 MNHEY, CDR2 SVGAGI.

This chain connects TRBV13 to TRBJ1-3; the match to TRBD1 covers 7 bases. The CDR3 extends over 15 amino acids. CDR1 PRHDT and CDR2 FYEKMQ come from the germline V gene (reference sequence). Germline trimming cut 5 bases from V and 2 bases from J; bases unmatched to any gene: 6. The CDR3 loop reads CASSDRQGAGNTIYF. Written as DNA, the CDR3 is TGTGCCAGCAGCGACCGACAGGGCGCTGGAAACACCATATATTTT.

About this clone itself: Sequence at one end of the junction differs from germline and may be a read error. This rearrangement joins TRBV19 to TRBJ1-2; 8 positions agree with TRBD1. Germline V gene sequence: CDR1 LNHDA, CDR2 SQIVND (reference sequence). The CDR3 covers 15 residues. The CDR3 sequence is CASRRQGRQNYGYAF. CDR3 sequence (DNA): TGTGCCAGTAGACGACAGGGGCGGCAAAACTATGGCTACGCCTTC.

This chain links TRBV27 with TRBJ2-1; a possible D gene is TRBD2 (6 bases). This CDR3 has 15 residues. Germline CDR1 reads MNHEY; CDR2 reads SMNVEV (reference sequence). The ends were cut back, 2 bases at V and 2 bases at J, with 10 bases in the middle. The CDR3 DNA is TGTGCCAGCAGTTTAGTCGGGGGAACCTACAATGAGCAGTTCTTC. It encodes CASSLVGGTYNEQFF.

This chain links TRBV28 with TRBJ2-1, with a weak D call TRBD2 (7 bases). The ends were cut back, 9 bases at V and 9 bases at J, with 24 bases in the middle. Germline V gene sequence: CDR1 MDHEN, CDR2 SYDVKM. The CDR3 contains 15 residues. The CDR3 reads CASLGGGASPGEQFF. The CDR3 DNA sequence: TGTGCCAGTCTAGGGGGAGGGGCCTCCCCAGGTGAGCAGTTCTTC.

CDR3 DNA: TGCGCCAGCAGCCCTACCTGGGGACTGAACACCGGGGAGCTGTTTTTT. This codes for CASSPTWGLNTGELFF. This chain connects TRBV5-1 to TRBJ2-2; possible D gene TRBD2, 6 bases. Germline assignment: CDR1 SGHRS and CDR2 YFSETQ. The germline V and J ends were trimmed by 4 bases and 1 base, with 14 bases remaining between them. This CDR3 has 16 amino acids.

The rearrangement links TRBV19 to TRBJ1-1, with 7 positions matching TRBD1. The junction had 7 bases not matched to a gene; V was cut back by 6 bases and J by 0 bases. Looked up from germline, CDR1 is LNHDA and CDR2 is SQIVND (reference sequence). The CDR3 runs to 15 residues. The CDR3 sequence: CASRVGQEVNTEAFF. The CDR3 DNA sequence: TGTGCCAGTAGGGTCGGACAGGAAGTGAACACTGAAGCTTTCTTT.

This chain joins TRBV12-5 and TRBJ2-6; TRBD1 matches 8 bases. This CDR3 region has 18 residues. V gave up 2 bases and J gave up 0 bases; unmatched junction bases: 6. The germline gives CDR1 LGHNT, CDR2 FRNRAP. In DNA form, the CDR3 reads TGTGCTAGTGGTTTGCGGGACAGGTATTCCTCTGGGGCCAACGTCCTGACTTTC. Translation: CASGLRDRYSSGANVLTF.

This clone came up a few times. The chain joins TRBV29-1 to TRBJ2-7; 11 positions match TRBD2. This CDR3 region has 13 residues. With V trimmed by 6 bases and J by 5 bases, 6 bases remained unmatched. CDR1 and CDR2 (germline): SQVTM, ANQGSEA. In DNA, the CDR3 is TGCAGCGTCAGACTAGCGGGGACCGACGAGCAGTACTTC. Its translation: CSVRLAGTDEQYF.

V is TRBV30 and J is TRBJ2-5; D is unclear. The J call may be incorrect, as the DNA end agrees better with TRBJ2-7. The germline V gene has CDR1 GTSNPN and CDR2 SVGIG (reference sequence). The CDR3 runs to 13 residues. CDR3 in amino acids: CAWSVPVSYEQYF. CDR3 bases: TGTGCCTGGAGTGTACCCGTCTCCTACGAGCAGTACTTC.

The J gene is TRBJ2-1, the V gene TRBV27, with TRBD2 identical over 11 bases. Germline V lookup: CDR1 MNHEY, CDR2 SMNVEV (reference sequence). V lost 5 bases and J lost 4; bases outside the gene matches: 7. This CDR3 is 16 amino acids long. DNA for the CDR3: TGTGCCAGCAGTCACGTTAGCGGGAGGGCATACAATGAGCAGTTCTTC. It yields the protein CASSHVSGRAYNEQFF.

This clone was detected a few times. The chain couples TRBV19 to TRBJ2-1; TRBD1 matches 9 bases. Germline V gene lookup returns CDR1 LNHDA and CDR2 SQIVND (reference sequence). The CDR3 sequence is 16 residues long. Germline trimming cut 4 bases from V and 7 bases from J; bases unmatched to any gene: 11. The CDR3 sequence is CASSRGQGKGVNEQFF. The CDR3 DNA sequence: TGTGCCAGTAGTAGGGGACAGGGAAAGGGCGTAAATGAGCAGTTCTTC.